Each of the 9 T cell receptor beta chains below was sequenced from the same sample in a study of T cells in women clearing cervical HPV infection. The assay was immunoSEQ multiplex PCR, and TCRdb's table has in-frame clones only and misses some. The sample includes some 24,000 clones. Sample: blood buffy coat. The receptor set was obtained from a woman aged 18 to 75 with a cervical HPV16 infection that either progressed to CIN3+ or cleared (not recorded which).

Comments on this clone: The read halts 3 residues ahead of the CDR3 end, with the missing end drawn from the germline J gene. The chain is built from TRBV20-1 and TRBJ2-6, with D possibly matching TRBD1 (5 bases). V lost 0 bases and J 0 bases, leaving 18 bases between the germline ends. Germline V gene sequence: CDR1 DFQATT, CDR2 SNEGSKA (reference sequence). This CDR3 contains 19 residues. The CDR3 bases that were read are TGCAGTGCTAGAGAACGGTACAGGTCTTCAATCTCTGGGGCCAACGTC. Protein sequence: CSARERYRSSISGANV. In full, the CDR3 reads CSARERYRSSISGANVLTF.

CDR3 residues: CASSTATGAGYEQYF. CDR3 DNA (partial): TGCGCCAGCAGCACCGCGACAGGGGCGGGATACGAG. This chain links TRBV5-1 with TRBJ2-7; 8 bases fit TRBD1. The CDR3 end falls 3 residues outside the read, so it is completed with the germline J gene. Per the germline V gene, CDR1 is SGHRS and CDR2 is YFSETQ. The CDR3 covers 15 residues. The trim removed 4 bases at V and 4 bases at J, leaving 10 bases unmatched.

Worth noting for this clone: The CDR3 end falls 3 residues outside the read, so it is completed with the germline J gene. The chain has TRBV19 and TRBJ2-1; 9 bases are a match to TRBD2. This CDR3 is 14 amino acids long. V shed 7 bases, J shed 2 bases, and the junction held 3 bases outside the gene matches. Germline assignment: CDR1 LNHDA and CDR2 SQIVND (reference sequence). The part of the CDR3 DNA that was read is TGTGCCAGTACCGCGGGGGGGACCTACAATGAG. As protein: CASTAGGTYNE. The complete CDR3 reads CASTAGGTYNEQFF.

CDR3 DNA (partial): TGTGCCAGCAGCTATTCTAGCGGGAGGGACAATGAG. Translating it yields CASSYSSGRDNE. The whole CDR3 sequence reads CASSYSSGRDNEQFF. The chain couples TRBV7-7 to TRBJ2-1; 12 bases align to TRBD2. The read terminates 3 residues ahead of where the CDR3 ends, so the germline J gene completes it. The V segment lost 4 bases and the J segment 5 bases; nucleotides outside the gene matches: 3. The CDR3 contains 15 residues. Germline V CDR1 and CDR2: SSHAT, FNYEAQ (reference sequence). Looking up the rest from reference TRBV7-7 and TRBJ2-1 gives the full variable domain: GAGVSQSPRYKVTKRGQDVTLRCDPISSHATLYWYQQALGQGPEFLTYFNYEAQPDKSGLPSDRFSAERPEGSISTLTIQRTEQRDSAMYRCASSYSSGRDNEQFFGPGTRLTVL.

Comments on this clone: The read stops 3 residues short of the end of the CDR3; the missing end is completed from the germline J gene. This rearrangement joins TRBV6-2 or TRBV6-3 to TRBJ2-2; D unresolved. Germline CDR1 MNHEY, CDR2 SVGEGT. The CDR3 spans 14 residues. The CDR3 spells CASSRTATNEKLFF. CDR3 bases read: TGTGCCAGCAGTCGCACCGCAACTAATGAAAAG.

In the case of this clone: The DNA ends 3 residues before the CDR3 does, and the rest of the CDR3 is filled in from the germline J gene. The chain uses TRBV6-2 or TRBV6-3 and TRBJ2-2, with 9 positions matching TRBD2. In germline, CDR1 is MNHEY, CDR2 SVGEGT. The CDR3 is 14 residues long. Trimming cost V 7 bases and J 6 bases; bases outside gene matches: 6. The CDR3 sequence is CASNSGRGSGELFF. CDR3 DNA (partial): TGTGCCAGCAATAGCGGGAGAGGGTCCGGGGAG.

CDR3 sequence reads: CASSQDPRSYEQYF. The CDR3 bases that were read are TGCGCCAGCAGCCAAGATCCTCGTTCCTACGAG. The V and J genes are TRBV4-1 and TRBJ2-7; unclear D gene. The CDR3 end is not reached by the read, which stops 3 residues before it; the germline J gene fills it in. This CDR3 contains 14 residues. Germline CDR1 reads MGHRA; CDR2 reads YSYEKL. V lost 0 bases, J lost 1 base, and 7 bases lay in between.

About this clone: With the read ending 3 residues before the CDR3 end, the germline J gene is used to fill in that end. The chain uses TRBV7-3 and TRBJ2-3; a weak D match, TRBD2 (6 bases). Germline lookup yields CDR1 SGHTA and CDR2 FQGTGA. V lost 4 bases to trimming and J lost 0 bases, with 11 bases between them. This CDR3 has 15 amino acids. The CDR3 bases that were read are TGTGCCAGCAGCTCCACTGGGGGGAGCACAGATACG. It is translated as CASSSTGGSTDT. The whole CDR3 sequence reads CASSSTGGSTDTQYF.

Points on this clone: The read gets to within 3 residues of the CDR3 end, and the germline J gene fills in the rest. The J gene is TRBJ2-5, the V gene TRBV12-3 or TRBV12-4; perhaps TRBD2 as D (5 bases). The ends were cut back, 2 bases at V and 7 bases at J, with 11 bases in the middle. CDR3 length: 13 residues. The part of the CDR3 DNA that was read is TGTGCCAGCAGTTTACTGACTACGGCGACC. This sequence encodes CASSLLTTAT. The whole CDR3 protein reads CASSLLTTATQYF.